A selection of T cell receptor beta chains follows, all from one sample in a study of blood T cell repertoires in COVID-19. Assay used: immunoSEQ multiplex PCR; TCRdb lists only in-frame clones, some missing. The table has about 190,000 clones, around 80% seen once; the top ten hold less than 20%. Sequencing was performed on peripheral blood. Source of these receptors: a human donor in a cohort sampled during active COVID-19. Both conserved end residues are part of each CDR3. D genes are given only for firm matches. Size values are once, few and many counts, or a class for expanded clones, and some rows have none.

d_call: TRBD1
clone_size: -
v_call: TRBV5-1
j_call: TRBJ1-1
cdr3_nt: TGCGCCAGCAGCGTCAGACAGGGTCGAGACACTGAAGCTTTCTTT
cdr3_aa: CASSVRQGRDTEAFF

d_call: -
clone_size: -
v_call: TRBV30
j_call: TRBJ1-4
cdr3_nt: TGTGCCGGGGGGGGAGACGGTCTAGAAAAACTGTTTTTT
cdr3_aa: CAGGGDGLEKLFF

d_call: TRBD1
clone_size: -
v_call: TRBV11-3
j_call: TRBJ2-5
cdr3_nt: TGTGCCAGCAGCTTGACAGGGTCAGAGACCCAGTACTTC
cdr3_aa: CASSLTGSETQYF

d_call: TRBD1
clone_size: -
v_call: TRBV18
j_call: TRBJ2-7
cdr3_nt: TGTGCCAGCTCACCGGACAGGGTGTCCGAGCAGTACTTC
cdr3_aa: CASSPDRVSEQYF

d_call: -
clone_size: once
v_call: TRBV15
j_call: TRBJ1-2
cdr3_nt: TGTGCCACCAGCACCGGGAATAGGGACTATGGCTACACCTTC
cdr3_aa: CATSTGNRDYGYTF

d_call: -
clone_size: -
v_call: TRBV19
j_call: TRBJ2-1
cdr3_nt: TGTGCCAGTAGTACGGGGAGAGGAGGGAGCTCCTACAATGAGCAGTTCTTC
cdr3_aa: CASSTGRGGSSYNEQFF

d_call: TRBD2
clone_size: -
v_call: TRBV7-2
j_call: TRBJ2-3
cdr3_nt: TGTGCCAGCAGCTTGCGACTAGCGGGCATGAGCACAGATACGCAGTATTTT
cdr3_aa: CASSLRLAGMSTDTQYF

d_call: TRBD1
clone_size: -
v_call: TRBV4-1
j_call: TRBJ1-4
cdr3_nt: TGCGCCAGCAGCCACCCGGGACAGGGTCGGGAAAAACTGTTTTTT
cdr3_aa: CASSHPGQGREKLFF

d_call: -
clone_size: -
v_call: TRBV4-1
j_call: TRBJ1-1
cdr3_nt: TGCGCCAGCAGCCAAGGGCTTGGGAGGTATTACACTGAAGCTTTCTTT
cdr3_aa: CASSQGLGRYYTEAFF

d_call: -
clone_size: few
v_call: TRBV7-9
j_call: TRBJ2-7
cdr3_nt: TGTGCCAGCAGCCCAAGGACCTTGGGGAGCTCCTACGAGCAGTACTTC
cdr3_aa: CASSPRTLGSSYEQYF

d_call: -
clone_size: -
v_call: TRBV4-1
j_call: TRBJ1-6
cdr3_nt: TGCGCCAGCAGCCAAGAAAGCTACAGGGTTTACTCTAATTCACCCCTCCACTTT
cdr3_aa: CASSQESYRVYSNSPLHF

d_call: TRBD2
clone_size: -
v_call: TRBV5-1
j_call: TRBJ2-1
cdr3_nt: TGCGCCAGCAAGGGGACTAGCGGGAGGGATAATGAGCAGTTCTTC
cdr3_aa: CASKGTSGRDNEQFF

d_call: -
clone_size: -
v_call: TRBV12-3/TRBV12-4
j_call: TRBJ1-2
cdr3_nt: TGTGCCAGCAGTTTCGGGGTCGGGGGCTACACCTTC
cdr3_aa: CASSFGVGGYTF

d_call: -
clone_size: -
v_call: TRBV5-1
j_call: TRBJ2-6
cdr3_nt: TGCGCCAGCAGCTTTTCTATGGTCGGCTCTGGGGCCAACGTCCTGACTTTC
cdr3_aa: CASSFSMVGSGANVLTF

d_call: TRBD2
clone_size: -
v_call: TRBV5-1
j_call: TRBJ2-1
cdr3_nt: TGCGCCAGCAGCTTAACTAGCGGGACCAACAATGAGCAGTTCTTC
cdr3_aa: CASSLTSGTNNEQFF

d_call: -
clone_size: -
v_call: TRBV9
j_call: TRBJ2-2
cdr3_nt: TGTGCCAGCAGCCTAGAGACAGAATACACCGGGGAGCTGTTTTTT
cdr3_aa: CASSLETEYTGELFF

d_call: TRBD2
clone_size: -
v_call: TRBV11-2
j_call: TRBJ2-3
cdr3_nt: TGTGCCAGCAGCTTAGGGGCCCTGGGGGGGGATACGCAGTATTTT
cdr3_aa: CASSLGALGGDTQYF

d_call: TRBD2
clone_size: -
v_call: TRBV3-1/TRBV3-2
j_call: TRBJ2-7
cdr3_nt: TGTGCCAGCAGCCAAAACCTAGCGGGAGTCGGCGAGCAGTACTTC
cdr3_aa: CASSQNLAGVGEQYF

d_call: -
clone_size: -
v_call: TRBV27
j_call: TRBJ1-5
cdr3_nt: TGTGCCAGCAGTTTAGGACAGCCAAATCAGCCCCAGCATTTT
cdr3_aa: CASSLGQPNQPQHF

d_call: -
clone_size: -
v_call: TRBV27
j_call: TRBJ1-2
cdr3_nt: TGTGCCAGCAGTCCGCCCTCGGGTGGCTACACCTTC
cdr3_aa: CASSPPSGGYTF